This TCR beta chain was identified in a study of blood T cell repertoires in COVID-19. Study background: There were acute and convalescent COVID-19 samples, and they came from the United States, Italy and Spain. Nucleic acid was either cDNA or gDNA, and it came from T cells, B-cell-depleted T cells, or PBMCs.

Original data processing: Estimated nucleated cell counts came from reference gene primer amplification. Here immunoSEQ multiplex PCR was the method, and the copy in TCRdb shows in-frame clones only, minus some. V, J and clone size are those of that table, while D and trimming were read from the DNA. The sample yields about 46,000 clones, more than 80% seen once. V shed 2 bases and J 6 bases; nucleotides not matched to a gene: 7. In germline, CDR1 is SGDLS, CDR2 YYNGEE. The CDR3 covers 16 residues. Material: peripheral blood. The chain couples TRBV9 to TRBJ2-2, with 10 bases identical to TRBD2. The receptor's source is a man in his 60s with acute or convalescent COVID-19. CDR3 sequence reads: CASSVASGGRSGELFF. The CDR3 coding sequence is TGTGCCAGCAGCGTGGCTAGCGGGGGACGTTCCGGGGAGCTGTTTTTT.